The 31 T cell receptor beta chains below all came from one sample that was sequenced in a study of beta chain features in type 1 diabetes. Overall study results and limits: Patients with Type 1 diabetes showed moderately but significantly shorter TCRB CDR3s in all four CD4+ subsets.

The antigens for these receptors are not known. Expressed TCRB transcripts were sequenced after all isolated RNA was converted to cDNA. Assay used: immunoSEQ multiplex PCR; TCRdb lists only in-frame clones, some missing. The sample carries 310,000 or so clones, around 9% recorded once. Specimen: central memory CD4+ T cells from blood. These receptors were collected from a man in his thirties or forties with type 1 diabetes.

This clone came up many times. This chain uses TRBV4-2 with TRBJ2-5; 7 bases map to TRBD2. Germline V gives CDR1 LGHNA, CDR2 YNFKEQ. The CDR3 spans 14 residues. J was trimmed by 5 bases and V by 0 bases; bases with no gene match: 3. DNA for the CDR3: TGTGCCAGCAGCCAAGAATTGCGGGGGGAGACCCAGTACTTC. As protein: CASSQELRGETQYF.

This clone has more than one count but fewer than ten. The chain links TRBV5-4 to TRBJ2-1; 12 bases are a match to TRBD2. The ends lost 4 bases at V and 7 bases at J; junction bases unmatched: 9. The CDR3 is made up of 16 amino acids. CDR1 is SGHNT and CDR2 is YYREEE in the germline V gene (reference sequence). The DNA for the CDR3 is TGTGCCAGCAGCCTCACCCTAGCGGGGGGGCAGAATGAGCAGTTCTTC. Its translation is CASSLTLAGGQNEQFF.

This clone was seen more than once but under ten times. The chain couples TRBV10-1 to TRBJ1-1; D unresolved. The CDR3 consists of 14 residues. The germline gives CDR1 WNHNN, CDR2 SYGVQD (reference sequence). V lost 5 bases and J 5 bases, leaving 15 bases between the germline ends. CDR3 coding DNA: TGCGCCAGCAGTCCCACAGCAGCGGGTACTGAAGCTTTCTTT. This codes for CASSPTAAGTEAFF.

This clone was picked up a small number of times. The junction differs from germline at one of its ends, possibly a read error. The V call is TRBV7-7, the J call TRBJ2-5; 7 bases map to TRBD1. Germline V gene sequence: CDR1 SSHAT, CDR2 FNYEAQ (reference sequence). This CDR3 has 15 residues. CDR3 DNA: TGTGCTAGCAGCTCTGGGGACAGCGCCGCAGAGACCCAGTACTTC. Translated, it gives CASSSGDSAAETQYF.

This clone was observed a few times. This sequence joins TRBV19 and TRBJ2-5; TRBD1 is a possible D gene (5 bases). The CDR3 length is 12 residues. Germline CDR1 LNHDA, CDR2 SQIVND (reference sequence). The ends were cut back, 10 bases at V and 7 bases at J, with 16 bases in the middle. The chain's CDR3 is CATRQSAGTQYF. CDR3 sequence (DNA): TGTGCCACAAGACAGTCCGCCGGGACCCAGTACTTC.

There are a few counts of this clone. The chain recombines TRBV28 with TRBJ2-7; D not certain. Germline lookup yields CDR1 MDHEN and CDR2 SYDVKM. The V and J ends lost 11 bases and 4 bases respectively, with 18 bases between them. The length of the CDR3 is 13 residues. The DNA for the CDR3 is TGTGCCCGCGCATCGGGCCTGGGATACGAGCAGTACTTC. It yields the protein CARASGLGYEQYF.

This clone was found a few times. Other DNA sequences within the sample encode an identical CDR3. The gene calls are TRBV10-3 and TRBJ2-3; maybe TRBD1 (5 bases). Germline V gene sequence: CDR1 ENHRY, CDR2 SYGVKD. This CDR3 has 14 residues. Trimming removed 0 bases from V and 3 bases from J, with 7 bases in between. CDR3 region: CAISESKGTDTQYF. The CDR3 nucleotides are TGTGCCATCAGTGAGTCGAAGGGGACAGATACGCAGTATTTT.

V usage is TRBV28 and J usage is TRBJ1-2; D unresolved. V was pared by 4 bases and J by 3 bases, with 12 bases between. The CDR3 spans 14 residues. Germline V gene lookup returns CDR1 MDHEN and CDR2 SYDVKM. DNA for the CDR3: TGTGCCAGCAGTTCCACGGGAAGTGACTATGGCTACACCTTC. Encoded protein: CASSSTGSDYGYTF.

This clone has only a few counts. The J gene is TRBJ2-7, the V gene TRBV2, with TRBD2 matching 10 bases. The length of the CDR3 is 14 residues. Unmatched junction bases numbered 7, after V lost 6 bases and J lost 5 bases. The V gene's germline CDR1 is SNHLY and CDR2 FYNNEI. As DNA, the CDR3 is TGTGCCAGCAGCTCAGCGGGGGGGCGGCACGAGCAGTACTTC. This translates into CASSSAGGRHEQYF.

The rearrangement joins TRBV5-1 to TRBJ1-6; 7 bases line up with TRBD1. Germline CDR1 and CDR2: SGHRS and YFSETQ. This CDR3 is built from 16 residues. Trimming removed 0 bases from V and 8 bases from J; junction bases left unmatched: 8. CDR3 in DNA: TGCGCCAGCAGCTTGGGACCGACAGGGACGGATTCACCCCTCCACTTT. Translating gives CASSLGPTGTDSPLHF.

This clone has only a few counts. The gene calls are TRBV7-6 and TRBJ2-5; D unresolved. CDR1 is SGHVS and CDR2 is FNYEAQ in the germline V gene. The CDR3 has 12 amino acids. Between the trimmed V and J ends, which lost 6 bases and 5 bases, there was a span of 10 bases. The CDR3 protein is CASSFTAETQYF. The CDR3 DNA follows: TGTGCCAGCAGTTTCACGGCGGAGACCCAGTACTTC.

Only a few counts were recorded for this clone. This chain joins TRBV2 and TRBJ2-5, with TRBD1 identical over 7 bases. CDR1 SNHLY and CDR2 FYNNEI come from the germline V gene. The CDR3 runs to 15 residues. The junction had 6 bases not matched to a gene; V was cut back by 0 bases and J by 5 bases. CDR3 residues: CASSEARGGGETQYF. CDR3 sequence (DNA): TGTGCCAGCAGTGAAGCGAGAGGGGGCGGGGAGACCCAGTACTTC.

The chain has TRBV11-2 and TRBJ2-3; D remains ambiguous. Germline lookup yields CDR1 SGHAT and CDR2 FQNNGV. This CDR3 is built from 15 residues. V was shortened by 1 base and J by 2 bases, with 10 bases between the two germline ends. CDR3: CASSLGSFPTDTQYF. CDR3 DNA sequence: TGTGCCAGCAGCTTAGGTTCTTTCCCCACAGATACGCAGTATTTT.

The chain couples TRBV11-3 to TRBJ2-5; D is perhaps TRBD1 or TRBD2 (5 bases each). V was cut by 2 bases and J by 3 bases, with 7 bases left in between. Germline CDR1 is SGHNT and CDR2 is YENEEA. The CDR3 totals 13 residues. The CDR3 loop is CASSLQGEETQYF. The CDR3 DNA is TGTGCCAGCAGCTTACAGGGAGAAGAGACCCAGTACTTC.

This clone was picked up a small number of times. This chain uses TRBV29-1 with TRBJ1-2; no clear D. In germline, CDR1 is SQVTM, CDR2 ANQGSEA. V lost 7 bases to trimming and J lost 6 bases, with 18 bases between them. The CDR3 sequence is 13 residues long. CDR3 amino acids: CSAWAISGDGYTF. Here the CDR3 DNA reads TGCAGCGCTTGGGCTATTTCTGGGGATGGCTACACCTTC.

This clone was observed a few times. The CDR3 sequence: CASSLPGQRSTDTQYF. CDR3 nucleotides: TGTGCCAGCAGCCTTCCGGGACAGAGAAGCACAGATACGCAGTATTTT. J is TRBJ2-3 and V is TRBV5-4, with 7 positions matching TRBD1. Germline trimming cut 4 bases from V and 0 bases from J; bases unmatched to any gene: 8. The CDR3 totals 16 residues. Germline assignment: CDR1 SGHNT and CDR2 YYREEE (reference sequence).

The chain links TRBV9 to TRBJ1-2; D is unresolved. Germline V gene sequence: CDR1 SGDLS, CDR2 YYNGEE. Trimming removed 3 bases at V and 8 bases at J, with 11 bases between. The CDR3 length is 12 residues. CDR3 region: CASSAVTWGYTF. The DNA of the CDR3 is TGTGCCAGCAGCGCCGTTACTTGGGGCTACACCTTC. The full variable domain, with the rest looked up from reference TRBV9 and TRBJ1-2, is DSGVTQTPKHLITATGQRVTLRCSPRSGDLSVYWYQQSLDQGLQFLIQYYNGEERAKGNILERFSAQQFPDLHSELNLSSLELGDSALYFCASSAVTWGYTFGSGTRLTVV.

The rearrangement links TRBV4-3 to TRBJ2-1, with D perhaps given as TRBD1 or TRBD2 (7 bases each). V shed 1 base and J shed 5 bases, with 18 bases lying between them. CDR3 length equals 17 residues. Germline values: CDR1 LGHNA, CDR2 YSLEER. The CDR3 DNA reads as TGCGCCAGCAGCCAAGGGCTCACAGGGGAGGGGGACAATGAGCAGTTCTTC. Translated, it gives CASSQGLTGEGDNEQFF.

The table lists this clone with a few counts. The chain links TRBV11-2 to TRBJ2-7; 10 bases are a match to TRBD2. Germline V CDR1 and CDR2: SGHAT, FQNNGV. The CDR3 totals 16 residues. Trimming cost V 5 bases and J 6 bases; bases outside gene matches: 13. CDR3 amino acids: CASSLGTSGGAREQYF. The DNA of the CDR3 is TGTGCCAGCAGCCTGGGGACCAGCGGGGGGGCTCGCGAGCAGTACTTC.

The V gene is TRBV29-1, the J gene TRBJ1-4, with a weak D call TRBD1 (5 bases). Trimming cost V 6 bases and J 6 bases, with 11 bases left between them. The CDR3 runs to 12 residues. Germline loops: CDR1 SQVTM, CDR2 ANQGSEA. In nucleotides, the CDR3 is TGCAGCGTCCTAGGGACGGATGAAAAACTGTTTTTT. This encodes CSVLGTDEKLFF.

This sequence joins TRBV30 and TRBJ1-6; 8 nucleotides align to TRBD1. The CDR3 consists of 18 residues. Germline-derived CDR1 and CDR2 are GTSNPN and SVGIG (reference sequence). The ends lost 1 base at V and 4 bases at J; junction bases unmatched: 12. The DNA for the CDR3 is TGTGCCTGGAGTGGAGAACCGGGACAGGAAGATTATAATTCACCCCTCCACTTT. The encoded protein is CAWSGEPGQEDYNSPLHF.

This clone was picked up a small number of times. The V and J genes are TRBV2 and TRBJ1-2; 8 nucleotides align to TRBD1. The CDR3 is 14 residues long. The trim removed 3 bases at V and 5 bases at J, leaving 5 bases unmatched. Germline V gene data show CDR1 as SNHLY and CDR2 as FYNNEI. The CDR3 protein is CASSETGDLYGYTF. The CDR3 nucleotides are TGTGCCAGCAGTGAGACAGGGGACTTATATGGCTACACCTTC.

The CDR3 DNA sequence: TGTGCCAGCAGCCGGGACAGTTGGGCCGGGGAGCTGTTTTTT. Its protein is CASSRDSWAGELFF. This chain uses TRBV14 with TRBJ2-2; TRBD1 agrees at 7 bases. The CDR3 has 14 amino acids. In germline, CDR1 is SGHDN, CDR2 FVKESK. The V segment lost 4 bases and the J segment 6 bases; nucleotides outside the gene matches: 5. Complete variable domain (other parts from reference TRBV14 and TRBJ2-2): EAGVTQFPSHSVIEKGQTVTLRCDPISGHDNLYWYRRVMGKEIKFLLHFVKESKQDESGMPNNRFLAERTGGTYSTLKVQPAELEDSGVYFCASSRDSWAGELFFGEGSRLTVL.

This clone was observed a few times. This chain joins TRBV10-3 and TRBJ1-1; 9 nucleotides match TRBD1. The CDR3 has 15 amino acids. V was clipped by 5 bases and J by 3 bases; unmatched bases: 7. Germline V CDR1 and CDR2: ENHRY, SYGVKD. This chain's CDR3 is CAISTGGASDTEAFF. CDR3 bases: TGTGCCATCAGTACAGGGGGCGCGTCTGACACTGAAGCTTTCTTT.

This clone turned up a few times. The chain combines TRBV10-3 with TRBJ2-7, with D possibly matching TRBD2 (6 bases). Trimming left V 3 bases short and J 1 base short, with 19 bases between. The CDR3 is made up of 17 amino acids. Germline V gene lookup returns CDR1 ENHRY and CDR2 SYGVKD. CDR3 protein: CAISDALRRAHSYEQYF. The CDR3 region has the DNA TGTGCCATCAGTGACGCCCTTAGGAGGGCGCATTCCTACGAGCAGTACTTC.

The chain recombines TRBV4-3 with TRBJ1-2; unclear D gene. The germline V gene has CDR1 LGHNA and CDR2 YSLEER. This CDR3 has 14 residues. The V and J ends lost 3 bases and 5 bases respectively, with 13 bases between them. The CDR3 loop reads CASSQDGIGYGYTF. In DNA form, the CDR3 reads TGCGCCAGCAGCCAGGACGGAATTGGATATGGCTACACCTTC.

This clone was found many times. The rearrangement uses TRBV5-4 and TRBJ1-1; TRBD1 aligns across 7 bases. CDR1 is SGHNT, CDR2 YYREEE, per germline (reference sequence). CDR3 length: 15 residues. V lost 4 bases, J lost 4 bases, and 10 bases stayed unmatched. Written as DNA, the CDR3 is TGTGCCAGCAGCGACCCTCGACAGGGAGGCACTGAAGCTTTCTTT. Its protein is CASSDPRQGGTEAFF. Based on the CDR3 plus reference TRBV5-4 and TRBJ1-1, the full variable domain is ETGVTQSPTHLIKTRGQQVTLRCSSQSGHNTVSWYQQALGQGPQFIFQYYREEENGRGNFPPRFSGLQFPNYSSELNVNALELDDSALYLCASSDPRQGGTEAFFGQGTRLTVV.

The V call is TRBV9, the J call TRBJ1-1; 7 positions match TRBD1. CDR3 length: 15 residues. Germline V CDR1 and CDR2: SGDLS, YYNGEE. The ends lost 3 bases at V and 2 bases at J; junction bases unmatched: 7. CDR3: CASSARTGANTEAFF. The CDR3 bases are TGTGCCAGCAGCGCAAGGACAGGAGCAAACACTGAAGCTTTCTTT.

The CDR3 spells CSARGQGPAYF. CDR3 DNA sequence: TGCAGTGCTAGAGGCCAGGGCCCCGCGTATTTT. V is TRBV20-1 and J is TRBJ2-3, with TRBD1 as a possible D gene (5 bases). The length of the CDR3 is 11 residues. Looked up from germline, CDR1 is DFQATT and CDR2 is SNEGSKA (reference sequence). Trimming took off 1 base at V and 14 bases at J, with 13 bases between the two ends.

This clone was picked up a small number of times. The chain couples TRBV20-1 to TRBJ2-1, with unresolved D. Trimming pared 6 bases from V and 5 bases from J, leaving 8 bases between. CDR3 length: 11 residues. The V gene's germline CDR1 is DFQATT and CDR2 SNEGSKA (reference sequence). In DNA, the CDR3 is TGCAGTGCCCACGAACACAATGAGCAGTTCTTC. Encoded protein: CSAHEHNEQFF.

The V gene is TRBV11-2, the J gene TRBJ2-1; 7 bases map to TRBD2. CDR3 size: 13 residues. CDR1 is SGHAT, CDR2 FQNNGV, per germline. Trimming removed 2 bases from V and 14 bases from J; junction bases left unmatched: 9. The CDR3 DNA reads TGTGCCAGCAGCTTAAACGTGTTTGCGGGGGAGTTCTTC. Amino acid sequence: CASSLNVFAGEFF.